This T cell receptor (beta chain) originates from a study of blood T cell repertoires in COVID-19. Study background: The study drew acute and convalescent COVID-19 samples from the United States, Italy and Spain.

Original analysis: Reference gene primer amplification yielded estimated nucleated cell counts. Here immunoSEQ multiplex PCR was the method, and the copy in TCRdb shows in-frame clones only, minus some. That table is the source of V, J and clone size, and D and trimming were worked out from the DNA. This table holds 300,000 or so clones, 87% found once. The CDR3 loop spans 17 amino acids. Germline CDR1 SGHRS, CDR2 YFSETQ. The V end lost 0 bases, the J end lost 4 bases, and 19 bases lay between the germline ends. In assigning cohorts, the study relied on participant-reported clinical history. The chain employs TRBV5-1 and TRBJ1-1; D is unclear. The sequencing sample was made of PBMCs or T cells enriched from blood (not recorded which). The sequence derives from a woman under 40 who had recovered from COVID-19. Here the CDR3 reads CASSLVGDPDLGTEAFF. The CDR3 nucleotides read TGCGCCAGCAGCTTGGTGGGCGATCCGGATTTAGGCACTGAAGCTTTCTTT.